This entry features one TCR beta chain sequence. One end of the junction does not line up with germline, which may come from a read error. Noted time point: persistent/refractory GD, antithyroid drugs over 5 years with positive TRAb. The TCR library was made from RNA extracted from PBMCs. These data belong to a study of regulatory T cells in long-lasting Graves disease. The CDR3 consists of 16 residues. From germline, CDR1 is DFQATT and CDR2 SNEGSKA (reference sequence). Library construction for TCR beta used iRepertoire HTBI primers and Arm-PCR of CDR3 regions. TCRdb fed the multiplex PCR reads into MiXCR, producing one record per CDR3 protein. The sample consists of 600,000 to 800,000 distinct CDR3 sequences, approximately 29% of them appearing once.

This receptor was identified in a female donor with Graves disease. The sequenced sample was peripheral blood mononuclear cells (PBMCs), obtained when the disease was refractory, from a patient treated with antithyroid drugs. The J gene is TRBJ1-2, the V gene TRBV20-1, with D maybe TRBD1 (5 bases). CDR3 nucleotides: TGCAGTGCTAGAGATGACAGAACCCCAACTAACTATGGCTGCACCTTC. Translation gives CSARDDRTPTNYGCTF.